This T cell receptor (beta chain) was captured in a study of cytomegalovirus exposure and HLA in healthy donors. Overall study context: Unique TCRs from HLA-typed donors, about 78 million of them, were held in an early data release. Broader study findings: Reports state that TCR beta sequences accurately predicted most subjects' HLA-A and HLA-B alleles.

In regard to this clone: Its antigen is as yet unknown.

With 60 Vbeta and 13 Jbeta primers, the PCR was carried out. The table came from immunoSEQ multiplex PCR; TCRdb's copy has only in-frame clones and leaves some out. The profile shows about 160,000 clones, roughly 80% of them singletons. The sample comprised PBMCs. This receptor was identified in a woman in her twenties or thirties in good health and CMV-seronegative.

The CDR3 DNA follows: TGTGCCAGTAGTAAAAAACGGGATAGAGTTGATGAAGCTTTCTTT. Residues: CASSKKRDRVDEAFF. V gene TRBV19 combines with J gene TRBJ1-1, with unresolved D. The CDR3 runs 15 residues. Germline loops: CDR1 LNHDA, CDR2 SQIVND (reference sequence). The ends were cut back, 4 bases at V and 7 bases at J, with 19 bases in the middle.